This TCR beta chain derives from a study of cytomegalovirus exposure and HLA in healthy donors. The PCR had 60 Vbeta and 13 Jbeta primers. Using immunoSEQ multiplex PCR, the repertoire was profiled, and TCRdb retains in-frame clones only, with some absent. The sample has about 210,000 clones, approximately 80% seen once. Germline V gene lookup returns CDR1 LNHDA and CDR2 SQIVND (reference sequence). The ends were cut back, 4 bases at V and 4 bases at J, with 20 bases in the middle. CDR3 length: 16 residues. The sequence derives from a woman aged 45-60 years in good health and CMV-seropositive. Material for sequencing was PBMCs. The gene calls are TRBV19 and TRBJ2-7; TRBD2 might be the D (6 bases). CDR3 amino acids: CASSNLGTARRYEQYF. The CDR3 DNA reads TGTGCCAGTAGTAATTTGGGGACTGCCAGGCGATACGAGCAGTACTTC.